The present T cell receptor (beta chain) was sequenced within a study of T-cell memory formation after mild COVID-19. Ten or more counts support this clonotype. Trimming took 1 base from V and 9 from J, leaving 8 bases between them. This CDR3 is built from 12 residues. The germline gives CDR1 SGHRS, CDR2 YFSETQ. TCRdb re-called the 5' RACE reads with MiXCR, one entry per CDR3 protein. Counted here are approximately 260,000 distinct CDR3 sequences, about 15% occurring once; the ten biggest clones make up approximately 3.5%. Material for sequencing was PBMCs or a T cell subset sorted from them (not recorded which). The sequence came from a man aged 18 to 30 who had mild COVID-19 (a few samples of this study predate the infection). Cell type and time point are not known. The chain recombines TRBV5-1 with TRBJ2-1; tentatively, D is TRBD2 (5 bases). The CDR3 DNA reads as TGCGCCAGCAGCTTGTCTAGCCCTGAGCAGTTCTTC. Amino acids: CASSLSSPEQFF.